This TCR beta chain was found in a study of control samples from healthy donors and cancer patients (dated by TCRdb to the early 2020s). The germline V gene encodes CDR1 SGHTA and CDR2 FQGNSA. The germline V and J ends show losses of 0 bases and 8 bases respectively, and no gene match explains 3 bases of the junction. The CDR3, cysteine through phenylalanine, is 15 amino acids long. Only the CDR3 portion is preserved as DNA: 45 bases, with reading frame beginning at the first base. Remarks on this clone: The antigen this receptor binds is unknown. No base-level quality is on record; no much larger clone is a single base apart.

Receptors were amplified or captured by the immunoSEQ multiplex PCR assay. TCRdb provides this immuneACCESS table in a form limited to in-frame rearrangements. Some clones are lacking; in checked studies, under half of them reflect an unresolved V gene, and why the rest are absent is not known. The sample records 90,000 to 110,000 clones, 90% of which are singletons. Of the sample, 4.4% falls within the top ten clones. The source is a human donor in good health. The donor label of this sample is uncertain. The V and J segments used are TRBV7-2 and TRBJ1-6, with TRBD1 identical over 8 junction bases. The sample comprised blood. The CDR3 amino acid sequence is: CASSLAGTGHSPLHF. The base sequence is TGTGCCAGCAGCTTAGCTGGGACAGGCCATTCACCCCTCCACTTT.